The sequence of this TCR beta chain was determined in a study of blood T cells in healthy people across ages. Together with a sample-barcoded 5' primer, a J-beta primer mix was included in a second PCR lasting about 6 to 12 cycles. TCRdb independently ran MiXCR on the 5' RACE reads; one entry per CDR3 protein. The data contain about 1.5 million distinct CDR3 sequences, roughly 43% of them singletons. V was shortened by 3 bases and J by 4 bases, with 21 bases between the two germline ends. CDR3 length equals 17 residues. CDR1 and CDR2 from the germline V gene are LGHNA and YSLEER. The chain recombines TRBV4-3 with TRBJ1-2; D remains ambiguous. This TCR was sampled from a woman under 30 in good health. The sequenced sample consisted of blood. CDR3 protein: CASSQDPTGPSIYGYTF. The DNA of the CDR3 is TGCGCCAGCAGCCAGGACCCAACCGGGCCTTCCATCTATGGCTACACCTTC.